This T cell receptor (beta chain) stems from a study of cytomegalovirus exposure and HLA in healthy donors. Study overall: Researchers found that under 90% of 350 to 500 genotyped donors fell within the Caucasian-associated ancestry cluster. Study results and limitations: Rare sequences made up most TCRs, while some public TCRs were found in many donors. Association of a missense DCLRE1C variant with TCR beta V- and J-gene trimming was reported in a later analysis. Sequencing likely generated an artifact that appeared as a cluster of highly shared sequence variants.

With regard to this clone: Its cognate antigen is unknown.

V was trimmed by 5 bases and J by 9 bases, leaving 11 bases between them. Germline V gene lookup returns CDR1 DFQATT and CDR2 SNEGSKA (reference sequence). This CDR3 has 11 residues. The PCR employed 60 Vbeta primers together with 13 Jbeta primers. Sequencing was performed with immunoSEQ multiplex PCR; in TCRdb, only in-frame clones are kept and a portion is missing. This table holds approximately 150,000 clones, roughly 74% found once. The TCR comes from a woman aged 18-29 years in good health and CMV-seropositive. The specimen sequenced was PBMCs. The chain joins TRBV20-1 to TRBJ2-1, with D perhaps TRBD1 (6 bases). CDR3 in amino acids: CSAARGFEQFF. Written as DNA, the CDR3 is TGCAGTGCTGCAAGGGGGTTTGAGCAGTTCTTC.